These 12 T cell receptor beta chains were all obtained from the same sample, sequenced in a study of Ad26.COV2.S vaccination and SARS-CoV-2 variants. Treatment here: roughly 19 received Ad26.COV2.S at low or high dose, single or two shots; about 5 received placebo; per-sample allocation not given. At day 63 after the first vaccine or placebo injection, samples were drawn. Libraries were prepared by immunoSEQ multiplex PCR; TCRdb keeps only in-frame clonotypes and omits some of them. The data contain hundreds of thousands of clones, roughly 90% of them seen just once; the ten biggest clones take up nearly 1.5%. The source material was peripheral blood, sampled in a trial of Ad26.COV2.S vaccine versus placebo. The receptors originated from a person between 18 and 65 years old who received the Ad26.COV2.S COVID-19 vaccine or a placebo.

This clone was counted a single time. V gene TRBV19 combines with J gene TRBJ1-4, with 7 bases aligning to TRBD1. CDR1 and CDR2 from the germline V gene are LNHDA and SQIVND (reference sequence). CDR3 length equals 14 residues. Trimming removed 5 bases from V and 6 bases from J; junction bases left unmatched: 6. CDR3 loop: CASSYRQGDEKLFF. In DNA form, the CDR3 reads TGTGCCAGTAGTTATCGACAGGGTGATGAAAAACTGTTTTTT.

The chain employs TRBV5-5 and TRBJ2-2; D is uncertain. Germline V gene sequence: CDR1 SGHKS, CDR2 YYEKEE (reference sequence). The germline V and J ends were trimmed by 1 base and 10 bases, with 17 bases remaining between them. The CDR3 contains 15 residues. The CDR3 nucleotides are TGTGCCAGCAGCTTGCGCCCGGACCCCTCAGAGGAGCTGTTTTTT. It codes for CASSLRPDPSEELFF.

Note on this clone: Other DNA sequences in the sample encode the same CDR3. The chain combines TRBV30 with TRBJ2-3; the D gene is possibly TRBD2 (6 bases). The CDR3 totals 13 residues. Germline V gene lookup returns CDR1 GTSNPN and CDR2 SVGIG (reference sequence). V dropped 0 bases and J dropped 4 bases, with 8 bases sitting between them. CDR3 amino acids: CAWSVLAADTQYF. CDR3 coding DNA: TGTGCCTGGAGTGTACTAGCCGCAGATACGCAGTATTTT.

The V and J genes are TRBV7-9 and TRBJ2-7; maybe TRBD1 (6 bases). Trimming took off 1 base at V and 5 bases at J, with 15 bases between the two ends. The CDR3 runs to 15 residues. Germline assignment: CDR1 SEHNR and CDR2 FQNEAQ (reference sequence). The CDR3 reads CASSLEQGAYDEQYF. Here the CDR3 DNA reads TGTGCCAGCAGCTTAGAACAGGGAGCATATGACGAGCAGTACTTC.

This CDR3 is CASSLDYEQFF. In DNA, the CDR3 is TGTGCCAGCAGCCTGGATTACGAGCAGTTCTTC. This chain joins TRBV6-5 and TRBJ2-1; D remains unclear. Trimming took 6 bases from V and 10 from J, leaving 10 bases between them. Germline V gives CDR1 MNHEY, CDR2 SVGAGI. This CDR3 has 11 amino acids.

This clone has more than one count but fewer than ten. The V gene is TRBV7-9, the J gene TRBJ2-5; D assignment may be TRBD1 or TRBD2 (5 bases each). CDR3 length: 14 residues. V gave up 2 bases and J gave up 3 bases, with 10 bases separating them. Germline V lookup: CDR1 SEHNR, CDR2 FQNEAQ (reference sequence). This CDR3 is CASSLLGTKETQYF. The CDR3, as DNA: TGTGCCAGCAGCTTATTAGGGACGAAAGAGACCCAGTACTTC. The full variable domain, in which reference TRBV7-9 and TRBJ2-5 provide the parts outside the CDR3, is DTGVSQNPRHKITKRGQNVTFRCDPISEHNRLYWYRQTLGQGPEFLTYFQNEAQLEKSRLLSDRFSAERPKGSFSTLEIQRTEQGDSAMYLCASSLLGTKETQYFGPGTRLLVL.

J is TRBJ2-5 and V is TRBV2; 8 bases agree with TRBD1. Germline V gene sequence: CDR1 SNHLY, CDR2 FYNNEI. The trim removed 6 bases at V and 3 bases at J, leaving 9 bases unmatched. The CDR3 has 15 residues. CDR3 region: CASRKQGVWEETQYF. CDR3 DNA: TGTGCCAGCAGGAAACAGGGGGTGTGGGAAGAGACCCAGTACTTC.

The chain employs TRBV2 and TRBJ1-1, with 9 bases matching TRBD1. Unmatched junction bases numbered 5, after V lost 8 bases and J lost 1 base. Germline V lookup: CDR1 SNHLY, CDR2 FYNNEI. CDR3 size: 14 residues. Here the CDR3 reads CASRWTGENTEAFF. DNA of the CDR3: TGTGCCAGCCGATGGACAGGGGAGAACACTGAAGCTTTCTTT.

The chain combines TRBV19 with TRBJ1-5; D is perhaps TRBD1 (6 bases). The CDR3 extends over 14 amino acids. Deletions cut 1 base from V and 11 bases from J, with 15 bases between. Germline V gene sequence: CDR1 LNHDA, CDR2 SQIVND (reference sequence). The CDR3 spells CASSIARGPGAQHF. The CDR3 nucleotides are TGTGCCAGTAGTATAGCCAGGGGACCCGGGGCCCAGCATTTT.

The chain joins TRBV5-5 to TRBJ1-6, with 7 bases that match TRBD1. The V gene end was trimmed by 0 bases and the J gene end by 6 bases; junction bases not matched to a gene: 9. From germline, CDR1 is SGHKS and CDR2 YYEKEE (reference sequence). CDR3 length: 17 residues. In nucleotides, the CDR3 is TGTGCCAGCAGCTTGGCGGAAGGTGCAGGGGGTAATTCACCCCTCCACTTT. It translates to CASSLAEGAGGNSPLHF.

V gene TRBV5-6 combines with J gene TRBJ2-2; 11 bases fit TRBD1. J was trimmed by 4 bases and V by 2 bases; bases with no gene match: 4. CDR1 and CDR2 (germline): SGHDT, YYEEEE. This CDR3 is built from 16 residues. The CDR3 is CASSFWTGGTTGELFF. The DNA for the CDR3 is TGTGCCAGCAGCTTCTGGACAGGGGGCACCACCGGGGAGCTGTTTTTT.

CDR3 loop: CASSSTVSSYEQYF. DNA for the CDR3: TGCGCCAGCAGCTCGACCGTGAGCTCCTACGAGCAGTACTTC. This sequence joins TRBV5-1 and TRBJ2-7; D is undetermined. The CDR3 covers 14 residues. Trimming left V 3 bases short and J 0 bases short, with 10 bases between. The germline V gene encodes CDR1 SGHRS and CDR2 YFSETQ.